Listed below are T cell receptor beta chains from one sample, sequenced in a study of CD8+ T cells in alopecia areata. Clones were read by immunoSEQ multiplex PCR, and TCRdb kept only the in-frame ones, dropping some. Of some 130,000 clones listed, about 47% are singletons. The specimen was CD8+ T cells sorted from blood, collected at week 0. Every receptor here comes from a human donor with alopecia areata. CDR3s include the opening cysteine and the closing phenylalanine or tryptophan.

j_gene | v_gene | len | CDR3aa
TRBJ2-1 | TRBV5-1 | 15 | CASSFLDRGRNEQFF
TRBJ2-7 | TRBV10-3 | 15 | CAIRSPGQGAYEQYF
TRBJ2-7 | TRBV7-8 | 14 | CASSLVQGTYEQYF
TRBJ2-1 | TRBV27 | 13 | CASSFPLRGEQFF
TRBJ2-7 | TRBV5-4 | 16 | CASSQDATSGAYEQYF
TRBJ2-7 | TRBV11-1 | 14 | CASSLGYSSYEQYF
TRBJ2-3 | TRBV19 | 14 | CASRGRGSTDTQYF
TRBJ2-2 | TRBV25-1 | 14 | CASSEGGWTGELFF
TRBJ2-1 | TRBV5-8 | 14 | CASSFQGPYNEQFF
TRBJ2-1 | TRBV29-1 | 12 | CSVGLGVNEQFF
TRBJ1-3 | TRBV7-8 | 14 | CASSLVGMGNTIYF
TRBJ1-5 | TRBV15 | 15 | CATSTEGNSNQPQHF
TRBJ1-2 | TRBV11-1 | 13 | CASSSTHRDGYTF
TRBJ1-5 | TRBV6-5 | 14 | CASSIGQGNQPQHF
TRBJ2-1 | TRBV27 | 16 | CASSLSSQSTYNEQFF
TRBJ2-1 | TRBV6-5 | 13 | CASSPRGEVEQFF
TRBJ2-4 | TRBV4-1 | 13 | CASSHGTGYIQYF
TRBJ2-3 | TRBV10-3 | 15 | CAISVAEGRADTQYF
TRBJ2-1 | TRBV5-6 | 16 | CASSLAQLSGYNEQFF
TRBJ2-1 | TRBV4-1 | 13 | CASSQTDYNEQFF
TRBJ1-2 | TRBV14 | 16 | CASSQDVGSGDYGYTF
TRBJ2-1 | TRBV6-6 | 12 | CASSYEPNEQFF
TRBJ2-2 | TRBV7-2 | 14 | CASSFLQGFGELFF
TRBJ2-7 | TRBV11-2 | 16 | CASSLDWESLRGEQYF
TRBJ1-2 | TRBV27 | 16 | CASSPYEGEGNYGYTF
TRBJ2-7 | TRBV5-6 | 11 | CASSFAGEQYF
TRBJ2-7 | TRBV10-3 | 14 | CAISGTENTYEQYF
TRBJ1-1 | TRBV29-1 | 14 | CSVEDFRGGTEAFF
TRBJ1-2 | TRBV27 | 15 | CASSLTPRRADGYTF
TRBJ2-5 | TRBV13 | 13 | CASSGDSRETQYF
TRBJ2-3 | TRBV30 | 14 | CAWSVGGGADTQYF
TRBJ2-1 | TRBV11-1 | 14 | CASSLAGIYNEQFF
TRBJ2-5 | TRBV27 | 13 | CASSSAGQETQYF
TRBJ2-2 | TRBV29-1 | 11 | CSVEETGELFF
TRBJ1-2 | TRBV29-1 | 15 | CSVHSADFDRYGYTF
TRBJ2-3 | TRBV11-2 | 15 | CASSLAAGGMNTQYF
TRBJ1-1 | TRBV29-1 | 11 | CSVADNTEAFF
TRBJ2-7 | TRBV27 | 20 | CASSPAQSVVVALGSYEQYF
TRBJ1-1 | TRBV4-3 | 15 | CASSPGHGMNTEAFF
TRBJ2-1 | TRBV7-9 | 17 | CASSFFPDRVAYNEQFF
TRBJ1-4 | TRBV27 | 11 | CASSNGEKLFF
TRBJ1-1 | TRBV30 | 13 | CAWSQGMNTEAFF
TRBJ1-6 | TRBV4-3 | 15 | CASSQDRTGGSPLHF
TRBJ1-1 | TRBV30 | 14 | CAWSVMDSYTEAFF
TRBJ1-3 | TRBV2 | 14 | CASSEVGSGNTIYF
TRBJ2-7 | TRBV25-1 | 13 | CASSETGFYEQYF
TRBJ2-2 | TRBV16 | 12 | CASSQAAGELFF
TRBJ1-2 | TRBV6-1 | 14 | CASSEPGRAYGYTF
TRBJ2-1 | TRBV4-2 | 11 | CASLADNEQFF
TRBJ1-2 | TRBV4-1 | 15 | CASSQVGRTYYGYTF
TRBJ2-1 | TRBV13 | 16 | CASSWGPESSYNEQFF
TRBJ1-2 | TRBV13 | 16 | CASSPTGTGKDYGYTF
TRBJ2-7 | TRBV29-1 | 14 | CSAWGRGGIDEQYF
TRBJ2-6 | TRBV4-3 | 16 | CASSTEMGAGANVLTF